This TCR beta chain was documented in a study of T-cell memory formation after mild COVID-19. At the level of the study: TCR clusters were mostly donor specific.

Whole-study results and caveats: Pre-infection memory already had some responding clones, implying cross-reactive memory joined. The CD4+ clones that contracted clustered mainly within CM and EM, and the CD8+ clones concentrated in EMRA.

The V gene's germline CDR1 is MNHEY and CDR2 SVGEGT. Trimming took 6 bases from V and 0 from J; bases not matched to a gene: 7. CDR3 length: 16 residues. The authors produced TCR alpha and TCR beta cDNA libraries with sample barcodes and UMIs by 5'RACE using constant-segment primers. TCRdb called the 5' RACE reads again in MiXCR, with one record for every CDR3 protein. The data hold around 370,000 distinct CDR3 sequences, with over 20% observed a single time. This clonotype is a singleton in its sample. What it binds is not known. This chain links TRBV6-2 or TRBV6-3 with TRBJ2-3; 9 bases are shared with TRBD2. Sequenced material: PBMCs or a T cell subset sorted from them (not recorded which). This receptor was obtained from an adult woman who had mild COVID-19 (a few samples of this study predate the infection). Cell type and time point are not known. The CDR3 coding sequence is TGTGCCAGCAGGCGAGCGGGAGGACTGAGCACAGATACGCAGTATTTT. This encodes CASRRAGGLSTDTQYF.